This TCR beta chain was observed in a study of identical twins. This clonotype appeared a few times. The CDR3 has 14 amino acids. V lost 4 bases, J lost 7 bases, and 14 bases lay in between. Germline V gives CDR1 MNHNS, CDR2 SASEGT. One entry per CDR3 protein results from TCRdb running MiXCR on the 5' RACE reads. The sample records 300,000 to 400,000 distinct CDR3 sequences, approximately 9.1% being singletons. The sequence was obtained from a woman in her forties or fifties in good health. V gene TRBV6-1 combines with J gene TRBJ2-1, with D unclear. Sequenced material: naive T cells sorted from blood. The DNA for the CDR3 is TGTGCCAGCAGTGTGACGACGTATAGTAATGAGCAGTTCTTC. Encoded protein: CASSVTTYSNEQFF.